This TCR beta chain was found in a study of T cell responses to AZD1222 COVID-19 vaccine. Samples with a second dose at about 4 or about 12 weeks were pooled together. CDR3 length equals 16 residues. Germline values: CDR1 SGHTA, CDR2 FQGTGA. V was trimmed by 1 base and J by 0 bases, leaving 12 bases between them. Sequenced by immunoSEQ multiplex PCR; TCRdb stores in-frame clones only, minus some. The table has some 140,000 clones, 75% to 95% seen once. Of note for this clone: What it recognizes is unknown.

Study-level findings and limits: Repertoires in all cases were sampled only once the peak T cell response had passed. Females outnumbered males among donors, who were mostly white British; clonal diversity was possibly underestimated. Increases in Spike-specific TCR breadth and depth were seen after two AZD1222 doses.

This TCR was sampled from an adult who received the AZD1222 COVID-19 vaccine. Sequenced material: peripheral blood, taken 28 days after the second AZD1222 dose. The chain recombines TRBV7-3 with TRBJ1-1; a possible D gene is TRBD1 (6 bases). This chain's CDR3 is CASSLRGGHLNTEAFF. CDR3 coding DNA: TGTGCCAGCAGCTTAAGGGGGGGACACCTGAACACTGAAGCTTTCTTT.